These 15 T cell receptor beta chains share one sample of origin, sequenced in a study of shared clonotypes between healthy human individuals. CD45RO-negative, CCR7-positively selected cells formed the naive CD8 fraction, excluding terminally differentiated effector memory CD45RA+ cells. TCRdb's copy holds only in-frame clones and misses some; the assay was immunoSEQ multiplex PCR. The data show about 2,200,000 clones, about 93% seen once. Sequenced input: naive CD8+ T cells from PBMCs. The receptors were sampled from a man aged 18 to 29 in good health. Some clones in this sample may be carry-over from other donors' samples.

About this clone: Other nucleotide sequences in the sample specify the same CDR3. V gene TRBV7-9 combines with J gene TRBJ2-5; a weak D match, TRBD2 (6 bases). This CDR3 is built from 14 residues. Germline-derived CDR1 and CDR2 are SEHNR and FQNEAQ (reference sequence). V lost 0 bases and J lost 1, with 6 bases in between. The CDR3 nucleotides are TGTGCCAGCAGCTTAGCGGGGGGCCAAGAGACCCAGTACTTC. Translation gives CASSLAGGQETQYF.

The chain combines TRBV9 with TRBJ1-2, with D maybe TRBD1 (5 bases). CDR1 SGDLS and CDR2 YYNGEE come from the germline V gene. The CDR3 is made up of 15 amino acids. Deletions cut 4 bases from V and 0 bases from J, with 13 bases between. CDR3: CASSPFSGTNYGYTF. The CDR3 DNA reads TGTGCCAGCAGCCCTTTTTCAGGGACTAACTATGGCTACACCTTC.

The V gene is TRBV7-9, the J gene TRBJ1-2; D is perhaps TRBD1 (5 bases). V was clipped by 1 base and J by 8 bases, with 11 bases between them. CDR3 length equals 13 residues. Germline V gene lookup returns CDR1 SEHNR and CDR2 FQNEAQ (reference sequence). The CDR3 DNA sequence: TGTGCCAGCAGCTTAGGCCAGGGACGGGGCTACACCTTC. Amino acid sequence: CASSLGQGRGYTF.

The rearrangement joins TRBV7-9 to TRBJ2-3; tentatively, D is TRBD1 (7 bases). Germline CDR1 and CDR2: SEHNR and FQNEAQ (reference sequence). The CDR3 has 15 amino acids. V lost 5 bases and J 0 bases, leaving 12 bases between the germline ends. The CDR3: CASSGGTDSTDTQYF. CDR3 sequence (DNA): TGTGCCAGCAGCGGAGGGACAGATAGCACAGATACGCAGTATTTT.

This chain joins TRBV5-1 and TRBJ1-1; D is ambiguous. The CDR3 is made up of 13 amino acids. In germline, CDR1 is SGHRS, CDR2 YFSETQ. V lost 1 base and J 0 bases, leaving 4 bases between the germline ends. The CDR3 region is CASSLKVNTEAFF. CDR3 nucleotide sequence: TGCGCCAGCAGCTTGAAAGTGAACACTGAAGCTTTCTTT.

This chain joins TRBV19 and TRBJ2-2, with TRBD2 identical over 7 bases. V trimming: 7 bases; J trimming: 6 bases; junction bases outside the gene matches: 11. The CDR3 totals 15 residues. Per germline, CDR1 LNHDA and CDR2 SQIVND (reference sequence). CDR3 sequence: CASKDSREFPGELFF. The DNA of the CDR3 is TGTGCCAGTAAAGACTCGCGGGAGTTCCCCGGGGAGCTGTTTTTT.

The DNA of the CDR3 is TGTGCCAGCAGTCTTTTTGGGACAGGCCCTCACGAGCAGTACTTC. It is translated as CASSLFGTGPHEQYF. This chain uses TRBV27 with TRBJ2-7; 8 bases align to TRBD1. The CDR3 is made up of 15 amino acids. CDR1 and CDR2 (germline): MNHEY, SMNVEV (reference sequence). V trimming: 5 bases; J trimming: 5 bases; junction bases outside the gene matches: 11.

Turning to this clone: Other DNA sequences of this sample code for an identical CDR3. The chain carries TRBV7-9 and TRBJ1-2; 7 positions agree with TRBD1. J lost 1 base, V lost 5 bases, and 4 bases had no gene match. CDR3 length: 14 residues. Germline loops: CDR1 SEHNR, CDR2 FQNEAQ (reference sequence). The CDR3 DNA sequence: TGTGCCAGCAGCCCAGGACAGGATAACTATGGCTACACCTTC. It specifies CASSPGQDNYGYTF.

The J gene is TRBJ2-1, the V gene TRBV6-4, with TRBD2 matching over 13 bases. The germline V gene has CDR1 MRHNA and CDR2 SNTAGT. Trimming at V came to 2 bases and at J to 7 bases, leaving 14 bases not matched to a gene. CDR3 size: 19 residues. The DNA for the CDR3 is TGTGCCAGCAGTGACCTCCCCTTCCCGACGACTAGCGGGAGGAATGAGCAGTTCTTC. Amino acid sequence: CASSDLPFPTTSGRNEQFF.

This clone was recorded only once. The chain is built from TRBV4-3 and TRBJ1-1; D uncertain. The V gene lost 1 base and the J gene lost 4 bases, with 10 bases spanning the gap. This CDR3 has 14 amino acids. Germline V gives CDR1 LGHNA, CDR2 YSLEER. The CDR3 DNA sequence: TGCGCCAGCAGCCAAGGAACGGGTTTCACTGAAGCTTTCTTT. Translated, it gives CASSQGTGFTEAFF.

This chain connects TRBV4-2 to TRBJ2-1, with 8 bases aligning to TRBD1. The CDR3 sequence is 15 residues long. The germline V gene has CDR1 LGHNA and CDR2 YNFKEQ. The junction had 6 bases not matched to a gene; V was cut back by 0 bases and J by 8 bases. The CDR3: CASSQEQGVWYEQFF. The CDR3 coding sequence is TGTGCCAGCAGCCAAGAACAGGGGGTTTGGTATGAGCAGTTCTTC.

The chain employs TRBV18 and TRBJ1-1; 9 nucleotides line up with TRBD1. The CDR3 runs to 14 residues. The V and J ends lost 3 bases and 3 bases, in that order; junction bases with no gene match: 2. Germline CDR1 reads KGHSH; CDR2 reads LQKENI. CDR3 DNA: TGTGCCAGCTCACCGACAGGGGGGGACACTGAAGCTTTCTTT. It yields the protein CASSPTGGDTEAFF.

The chain links TRBV15 to TRBJ2-2, with 7 bases identical to TRBD1. Germline V CDR1 and CDR2: LNHNV, YYDKDF (reference sequence). The CDR3 contains 15 residues. Trimming removed 4 bases from V and 2 bases from J; junction bases left unmatched: 4. The CDR3 DNA reads TGTGCCACCAGCACGAAGGGGGCAAACACCGGGGAGCTGTTTTTT. This translates into CATSTKGANTGELFF.

The chain combines TRBV5-1 with TRBJ1-1; a weak D match, TRBD1 (5 bases). Trimming shortened V by 0 bases and J by 0 bases, and 15 bases separated the two germline ends. CDR3 size: 17 residues. Germline V CDR1 and CDR2: SGHRS, YFSETQ. The CDR3 loop is CASSLDRSKGMNTEAFF. The DNA for the CDR3 is TGCGCCAGCAGCTTGGACAGGTCTAAGGGGATGAACACTGAAGCTTTCTTT.

The genes are TRBV5-1 and TRBJ2-5; 9 bases align to TRBD2. Germline V gene sequence: CDR1 SGHRS, CDR2 YFSETQ. The CDR3 has 15 residues. The V gene end was trimmed by 0 bases and the J gene end by 2 bases; junction bases not matched to a gene: 2. The CDR3: CASSLVTSGQETQYF. DNA for the CDR3: TGCGCCAGCAGCTTGGTGACTAGCGGACAAGAGACCCAGTACTTC.